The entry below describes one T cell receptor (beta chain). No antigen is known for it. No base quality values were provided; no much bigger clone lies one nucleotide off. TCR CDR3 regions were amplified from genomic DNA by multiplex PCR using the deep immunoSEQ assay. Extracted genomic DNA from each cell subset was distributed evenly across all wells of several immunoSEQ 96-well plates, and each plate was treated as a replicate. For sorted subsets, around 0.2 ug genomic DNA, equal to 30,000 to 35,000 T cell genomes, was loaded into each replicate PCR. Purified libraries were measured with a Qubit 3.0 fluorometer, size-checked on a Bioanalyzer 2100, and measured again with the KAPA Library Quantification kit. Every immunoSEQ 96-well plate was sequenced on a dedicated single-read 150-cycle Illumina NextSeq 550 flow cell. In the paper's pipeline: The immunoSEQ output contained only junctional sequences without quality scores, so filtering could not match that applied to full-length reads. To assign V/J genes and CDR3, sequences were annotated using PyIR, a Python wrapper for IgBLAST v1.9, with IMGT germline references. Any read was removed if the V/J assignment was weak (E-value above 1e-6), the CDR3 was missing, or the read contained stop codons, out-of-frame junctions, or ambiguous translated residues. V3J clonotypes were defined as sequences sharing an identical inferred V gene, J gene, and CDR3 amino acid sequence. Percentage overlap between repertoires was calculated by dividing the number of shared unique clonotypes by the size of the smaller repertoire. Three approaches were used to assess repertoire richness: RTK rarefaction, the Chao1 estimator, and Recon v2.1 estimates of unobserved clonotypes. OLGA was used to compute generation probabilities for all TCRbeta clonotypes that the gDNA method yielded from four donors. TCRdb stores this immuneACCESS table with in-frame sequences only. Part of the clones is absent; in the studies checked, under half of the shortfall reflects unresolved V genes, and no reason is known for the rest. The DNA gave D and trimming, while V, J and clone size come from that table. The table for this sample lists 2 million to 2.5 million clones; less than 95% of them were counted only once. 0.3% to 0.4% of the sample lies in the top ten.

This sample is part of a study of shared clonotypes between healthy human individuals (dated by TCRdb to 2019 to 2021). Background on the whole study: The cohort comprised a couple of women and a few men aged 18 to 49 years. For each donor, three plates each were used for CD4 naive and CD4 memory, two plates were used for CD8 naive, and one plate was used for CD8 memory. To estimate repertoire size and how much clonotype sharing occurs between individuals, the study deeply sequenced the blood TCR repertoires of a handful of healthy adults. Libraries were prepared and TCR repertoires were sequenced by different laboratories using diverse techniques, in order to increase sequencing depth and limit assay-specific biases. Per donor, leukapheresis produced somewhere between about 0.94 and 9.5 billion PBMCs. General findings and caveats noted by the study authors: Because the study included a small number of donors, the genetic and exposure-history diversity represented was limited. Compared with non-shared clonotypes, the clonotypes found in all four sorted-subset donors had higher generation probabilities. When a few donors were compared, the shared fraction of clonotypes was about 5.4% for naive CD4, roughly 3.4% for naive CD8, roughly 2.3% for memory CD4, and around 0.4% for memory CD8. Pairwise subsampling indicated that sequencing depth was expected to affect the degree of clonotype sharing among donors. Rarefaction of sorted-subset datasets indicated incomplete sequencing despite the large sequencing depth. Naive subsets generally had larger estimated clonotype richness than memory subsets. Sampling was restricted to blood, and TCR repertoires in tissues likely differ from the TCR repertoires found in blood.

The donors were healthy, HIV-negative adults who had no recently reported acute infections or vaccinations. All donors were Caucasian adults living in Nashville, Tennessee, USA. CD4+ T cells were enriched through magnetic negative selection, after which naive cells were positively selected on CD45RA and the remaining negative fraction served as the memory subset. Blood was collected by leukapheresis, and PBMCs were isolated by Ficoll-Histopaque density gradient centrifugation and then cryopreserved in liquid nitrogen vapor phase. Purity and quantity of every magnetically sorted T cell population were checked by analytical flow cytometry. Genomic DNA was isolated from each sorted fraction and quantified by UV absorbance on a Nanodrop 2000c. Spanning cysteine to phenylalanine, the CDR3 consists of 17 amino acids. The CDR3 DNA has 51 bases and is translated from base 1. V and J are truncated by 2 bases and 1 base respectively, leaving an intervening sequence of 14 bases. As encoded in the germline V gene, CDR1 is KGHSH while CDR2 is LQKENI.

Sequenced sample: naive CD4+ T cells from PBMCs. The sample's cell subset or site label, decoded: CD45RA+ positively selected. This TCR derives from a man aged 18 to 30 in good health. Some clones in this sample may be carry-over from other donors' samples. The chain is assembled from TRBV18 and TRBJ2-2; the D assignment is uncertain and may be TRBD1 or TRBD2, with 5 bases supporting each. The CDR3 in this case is CASSPRVGDLNTGELFF. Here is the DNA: TGTGCCAGCTCACCAAGGGTGGGGGATCTGAACACCGGGGAGCTGTTTTTT.